The clone carrying this T cell receptor beta chain was detected only once. Antigen: not known. V lost 6 bases to trimming and J lost 7 bases; unmatched junction nucleotides: 9. Looked up from germline, CDR1 is ENHRY and CDR2 is SYGVKD. The CDR3 spans 15 residues. Method: immunoSEQ multiplex PCR; TCRdb's copy keeps in-frame clones and lacks some. Counted here are tens of thousands of clones, approximately 90% occurring once; the ten biggest clones make up 2.4%. This record comes from a study of T cells in tuberculosis. Study as a whole: Samples predate treatment or fall within its first 7 days.

This sample's time point: new active TB diagnosis, blood taken before or within 7 days of starting treatment. Study conclusions and caveats: Active tuberculosis TCR-alpha repertoires lay closer to GMM-specific TCRs than IGRA-negative controls, suggesting clonal expansion. Smaller alpha distances in active tuberculosis partly reflected shorter CDR3-alpha lengths.

The rearrangement uses TRBV10-3 and TRBJ2-1; 10 bases map to TRBD1. The source was PBMCs, collected at tuberculosis diagnosis. This clonotype was sampled from an adult with tuberculosis. CDR3 residues: CAISDRDRGPNEQFF. CDR3 bases: TGTGCCATCAGCGACCGGGACAGGGGACCAAATGAGCAGTTCTTC.